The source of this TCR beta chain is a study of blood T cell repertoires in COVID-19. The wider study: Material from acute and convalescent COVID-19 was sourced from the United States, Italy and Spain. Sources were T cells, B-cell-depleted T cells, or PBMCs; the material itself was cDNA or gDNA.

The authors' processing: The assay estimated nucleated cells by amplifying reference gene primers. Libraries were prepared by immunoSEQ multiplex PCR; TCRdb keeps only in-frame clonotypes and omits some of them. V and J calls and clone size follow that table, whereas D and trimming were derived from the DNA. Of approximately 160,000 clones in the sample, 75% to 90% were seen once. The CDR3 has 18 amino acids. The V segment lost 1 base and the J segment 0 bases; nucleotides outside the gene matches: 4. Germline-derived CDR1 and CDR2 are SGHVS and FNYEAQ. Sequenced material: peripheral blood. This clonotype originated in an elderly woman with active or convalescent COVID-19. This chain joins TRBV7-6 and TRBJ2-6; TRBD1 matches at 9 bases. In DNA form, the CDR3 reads TGTGCCAGCAGCTTAGAGACAGGGGGAGGCTCTGGGGCCAACGTCCTGACTTTC. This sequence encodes CASSLETGGGSGANVLTF.